The source of this TCR beta chain is a study of cytomegalovirus exposure and HLA in healthy donors (dated by TCRdb to the late 2010s). About the investigation overall: According to an earlier analysis of several hundred of the donors, 150 million to 200 million T cells yielded over 90 million unique TCR beta sequences and approximately 280 Gb of sequence data. Donor age, sex, ethnicity and CMV serostatus were compiled together with the repertoire data. All discovery cohort repertoires had been generated using a single sequencing platform. About 5 DR-DQ haplotypes were handled as single units for association and clustering, since linkage in the cohort was strong. HLA typing included class I and class II loci at four-digit resolution. Across about 370 genotyped donors of the cohort, an average of approximately 200,000 unique TCR beta nucleotide sequences per donor were sequenced, and roughly 20% of those sequences were non-productive. Of the roughly 400 genotyped donors, about 80% fell in the genetic ancestry cluster associated with self-reported Caucasian donors. Typing coverage varied by locus: about 629-630 donors for A, B, C, DRB1 and DQB1; 522 for DQA1; nearly 610 for DPA1; under 490 for DPB1. The study aimed to test whether cataloging public T cell receptors could reveal signatures of past pathogen exposure. Roughly 310 gigabases of sequencing data and tens of millions of unique TCR sequences were included in an early release covering about 600 HLA-typed donors. In the later analysis, no new phenotypic data were used to find candidate immune exposures; instead, reliance was placed on TCR beta sequences and their occurrence across donors. A later genetic analysis took genome-wide SNP genotypes for about 55% of the 666 donors and used that subset as a discovery cohort. An earlier analysis of some 500 of the donors applied high-throughput TCR beta sequencing to assess whether each TCR beta V gene segment acted as functional or pseudogenic. High-throughput TCR immunosequencing, statistical association of individual TCRs with disease status, and machine learning were combined to predict cytomegalovirus infection status. The study profiled the T cell repertoires of 500 to 800 subjects by immunosequencing and related them to cytomegalovirus serostatus. To study patterns of TCR occurrence, a later analysis re-analyzed previously published TCR beta repertoires from hundreds of donors and added high-resolution HLA genotyping. In addition to the first cohort of several hundred subjects, a separate validation cohort of 120 different subjects was used. The research as a whole found: Specific HLA alleles were associated with around 18,000 TCR beta sequences at a false discovery rate of 0.05 in a later analysis. The classifier was reported to diagnose cytomegalovirus status with high specificity and sensitivity in both the original cohort and the validation cohort. Most TCR sequences were seen in very few donors, while some public TCRs were found in many individuals. For the cohort, immune exposure information was limited to CMV serostatus. A few of the identified cytomegalovirus-associated TCR beta chains were confirmed in vitro to be specific for cytomegalovirus antigens. This cohort had only TCR beta chains sequenced, and the lack of alpha or paired-chain data limited which features could be detected. Some IMGT-functional V segments, including TRBV6-2 and TRBV6-3, could not be distinguished by the 87-base-pair reads and were therefore excluded. Roughly uniform sequencing depth across donors was assumed in presence/absence analyses, although this assumption may not hold. According to a later genetic analysis, donors in an Asian-associated ancestry cluster had fewer N-insertions in productive TCRs than the approximately 690-donor mean. A later analysis found that TCR association rates varied across HLA loci, with DRB1 alleles showing the most associated TCRs and HLA-C alleles the fewest. A further reported finding was that TCR beta sequences accurately predicted the HLA-A and HLA-B alleles for most subjects in the first cohort. Broadly in line with IMGT annotations, most TCR beta V segments showed up in productive rearrangements about 87% or about 30% of the time in an earlier analysis of 587 of the donors. In a later analysis, several top co-occurrence clusters were reported to appear linked to parvovirus B19, influenza, CMV and Epstein-Barr virus. Because HLA typing was unavailable for some donors at each locus, only the typed subset was used in association tests. The authors suggested that the approach could potentially be generalized to other disease states and immunological phenotypes. A total of around 150 TCR beta chains were listed by the study as associated with cytomegalovirus. When HLA alleles, especially DR and DQ, strongly co-occurred, TCR associations were difficult to assign to individual alleles. The sequencing pipeline was judged likely to have produced a cluster of highly shared sequence variants as a technical artifact. The earlier analysis of fewer than 750 of the donors excluded approximately 15 rarely observed V segments, including chromosome 9 orphons, because counts were too low. V-gene and J-gene trimming of TCR beta chains was associated with a missense DCLRE1C variant in a later genetic analysis, and the association was replicated in an independent cohort. In a later analysis, HLA-associated TCR beta chains showed more clonal expansion and lower generation probabilities than non-associated chains that were equally common. Linkage disequilibrium might explain the correlated functional status among segregating V segments, but an unknown experimental factor could not be ruled out. According to a later analysis, most CMV-associated TCR beta chains appeared to be HLA-restricted, and the HLA associations seemed to be driven largely by CMV exposure.

The cohort was made up of 650 to 700 healthy bone marrow donors. At the time of sampling, every cohort member was nominally healthy, though immune exposures that went unrecorded were likely present. The donor was CMV seronegative and belonged to the group of 352 seronegative cohort members. Every donor gave a peripheral blood sample, and the peripheral blood mononuclear cells from that sample were used for TCR beta sequencing. Genomic DNA extraction from the blood cell samples was performed with the Qiagen DNeasy Blood Extraction Kit. Library creation used the immunoSEQ multiplex PCR assay. For the multiplex PCR, a mixture combining 60 forward primers for TCR Vbeta segments and 13 reverse primers for TCR Jbeta segments was used. The CDR3 region of rearranged TCR beta genes was amplified from genomic DNA with a multiplex PCR assay. Amplified TCR beta libraries were sequenced as 87-base-pair reads on the Illumina HiSeq System. Under the source paper's analysis protocol: In a later analysis, roughly 80 million unique TCR beta chains were counted across the roughly 610 repertoires, and roughly 9.9 million of these chains were shared by at least two donors. To remove PCR and sequencing errors, raw reads were error-corrected and collapsed into unique sequences using a nearest-neighbor algorithm that merged closely related sequences. Alignment of CDR3 sequences to IMGT reference sequences was used to assign V, D and J gene segments. For a sequence to be retained, a match of at least six nucleotides was required to both a V gene segment and a J gene segment. Rearrangements were classified as productive when the CDR3 lacked stop codons and remained in frame with V and J, and all other rearrangements were classified as non-productive. CDR3 was defined according to IMGT convention as the region running from the second conserved V-encoded cysteine to the conserved J-encoded phenylalanine. Sequences without an unambiguous match to a single V gene segment were excluded from the earlier analysis of several hundred of the donors. In an earlier analysis of 450 to 700 of the donors, V segments were called functional above 56.7% productive rearrangements and were called segregating when the between-donor standard deviation exceeded 5%. A statistical classification framework was built to diagnose cytomegalovirus status from the catalog of TCR beta chain sequences. A later analysis assigned V and J genes by comparing TCR nucleotide sequences with IMGT/GENE-DB human TR gene sequences. A later analysis assigned CDR3 sequences and most-parsimonious VDJ recombination scenarios with the TCRdist pipeline. A later analysis defined each TCR beta chain by its CDR3 amino acid sequence plus V-gene family, and excluded reads lacking a unique V-gene family. In a later analysis, fewer than 600 highly shared, low-generation-probability nucleotide sequences were removed to address suspected cross-contamination and a sequencing artifact. In a later analysis, a clonal expansion index was calculated for each public chain from normalized within-repertoire ranks of inferred template counts. In a later analysis, generation probabilities were computed using a VDJ recombination model fitted to out-of-frame rearrangements, and the results were checked against IGoR. A later analysis scored TCR-TCR, TCR-HLA and TCR-CMV co-occurrence with hypergeometric tests, applying a repertoire-size bias correction to TCR pairs. To estimate false discovery rates, a later analysis permuted the HLA or CMV assignments 20 times. In a later analysis, co-occurring TCRs were grouped using DBSCAN, and TCRdist sequence similarity was added for clustering within HLA-allele-positive subsets. Co-occurrence clustering excluded repertoires with fewer than 30,000 or more than 120,000 public chains, plus five with anomalous nucleotide sharing. The immuneACCESS repertoire file appears here via TCRdb, limited to in-frame rearrangements. These files lack a portion of the clones; in checked studies, under half of the deficit traces to unresolved V genes, and the cause of the others is not known. The V and J calls and clone size are taken from that table; D and trimming were inferred from the DNA. The sample table shows 150,000 to 200,000 clones, and about 72% are seen once. The ten largest clones capture approximately 1.5% of the sample.

The germline V gene (reference sequence) sets CDR1 to LNHDA and CDR2 to SQIVND. V loses 10 bases, J loses 2 bases, and the germline ends lie 13 bases apart. The CDR3 contains 13 residues, cysteine and phenylalanine counted. Only CDR3 DNA is held: 39 bases, read in frame from base 1. Comments on this clone: The specificity of this receptor is unknown. No base quality information exists; no much larger clone differs at one position.

The TCR sequence derives from a male donor in good health and CMV-seronegative. Specimen: PBMCs. The chain is made from TRBV19 and TRBJ2-3, with a weak D call of TRBD2 (7 bases match). The CDR3 region has the sequence CATHGGLTDTQYF. The sequenced DNA: TGTGCCACCCACGGGGGGCTCACAGATACGCAGTATTTT.